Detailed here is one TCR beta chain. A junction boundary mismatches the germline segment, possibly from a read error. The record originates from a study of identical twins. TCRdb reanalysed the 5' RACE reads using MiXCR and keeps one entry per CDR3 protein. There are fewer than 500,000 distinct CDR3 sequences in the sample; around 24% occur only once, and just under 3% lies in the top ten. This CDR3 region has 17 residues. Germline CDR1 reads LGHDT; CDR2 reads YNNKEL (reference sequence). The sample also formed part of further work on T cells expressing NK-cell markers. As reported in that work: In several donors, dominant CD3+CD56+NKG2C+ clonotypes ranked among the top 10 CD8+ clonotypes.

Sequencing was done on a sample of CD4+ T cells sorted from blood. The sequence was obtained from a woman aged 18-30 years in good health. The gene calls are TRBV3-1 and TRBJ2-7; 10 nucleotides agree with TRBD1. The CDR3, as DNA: TGTGCCAGCACCCAAGGAAGAGGACAGGGGGGGTCGGGCGAGCAGTACTTC. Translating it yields CASTQGRGQGGSGEQYF.